This T cell receptor beta chain was observed in a study of T cells in Graves' hyperthyroidism and ophthalmopathy. This clonotype was picked up many times. Its antigen remains unidentified. CDR3 length: 15 amino acids. The germline V gene has CDR1 MNHEY and CDR2 SVGEGT. V was pared by 5 bases and J by 3 bases, with 7 bases of the junction left unmatched. TCR beta CDR3 region amplification was performed from RNA transcripts. First-round RT-PCR with HTBI primers amplified the TCR CDR3 region. Using its own MiXCR run on the multiplex PCR reads, TCRdb lists one record per CDR3 protein. The sample contains roughly 500,000 distinct CDR3 sequences, 15% to 20% of which appear only once. Study results and caveats: The majority of expanded thyroid clonotypes above 0.001 also appeared in blood.

This TCR was recovered from a woman aged 25 to 39 with Graves' ophthalmopathy. The specimen was blood. V gene TRBV6-2 or TRBV6-3 combines with J gene TRBJ2-7, with 10 bases matching TRBD2. CDR3 region: CASSRPSGGVYEQYF. The CDR3 nucleotides read TGTGCCAGCAGTCGCCCTAGCGGGGGAGTCTACGAGCAGTACTTC.